This record covers a single TCR beta chain. Its specificity is not known. From germline, CDR1 is MDHEN and CDR2 SYDVKM. Losses at the gene ends were 3 bases for V and 3 bases for J; bases not matched to a gene: 11. There are 16 residues in the CDR3. The sample belongs to a study of shared clonotypes between healthy human individuals. The study, taken as a whole, reports: Memory subsets had estimated richness that was generally smaller than that of naive subsets.

A 200 ng quantity of DNA, some 30,000 T cell genomes, went into the sorted-subset replicate PCRs. Repertoires were generated with immunoSEQ multiplex PCR, while TCRdb's copy carries only in-frame clones and drops some. Of about 550,000 clones listed, around 95% are singletons. The naive CD8 population came from CD45RO-negative cells selected for CCR7, without terminally differentiated effector memory CD45RA+ cells. The sample consisted of naive CD8+ T cells sorted from blood. The rearrangement uses TRBV28 and TRBJ2-7; TRBD2 matches at 7 bases. The receptor's source is a woman aged 25 to 39 in good health. The CDR3 sequence is CASSFLLGLGHYEQYF. The DNA for the CDR3 is TGTGCCAGCAGTTTCCTTCTAGGACTAGGGCACTACGAGCAGTACTTC.